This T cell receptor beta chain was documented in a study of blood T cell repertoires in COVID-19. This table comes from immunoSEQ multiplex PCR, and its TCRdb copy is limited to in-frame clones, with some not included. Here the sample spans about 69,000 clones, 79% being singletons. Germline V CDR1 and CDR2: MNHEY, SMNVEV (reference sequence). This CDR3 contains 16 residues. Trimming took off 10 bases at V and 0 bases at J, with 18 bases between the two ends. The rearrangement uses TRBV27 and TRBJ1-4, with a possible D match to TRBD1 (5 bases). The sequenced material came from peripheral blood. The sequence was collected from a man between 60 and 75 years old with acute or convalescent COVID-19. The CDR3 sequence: CAIIRGSLATNEKLFF. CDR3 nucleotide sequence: TGTGCCATCATAAGGGGCTCCCTAGCAACTAATGAAAAACTGTTTTTT.